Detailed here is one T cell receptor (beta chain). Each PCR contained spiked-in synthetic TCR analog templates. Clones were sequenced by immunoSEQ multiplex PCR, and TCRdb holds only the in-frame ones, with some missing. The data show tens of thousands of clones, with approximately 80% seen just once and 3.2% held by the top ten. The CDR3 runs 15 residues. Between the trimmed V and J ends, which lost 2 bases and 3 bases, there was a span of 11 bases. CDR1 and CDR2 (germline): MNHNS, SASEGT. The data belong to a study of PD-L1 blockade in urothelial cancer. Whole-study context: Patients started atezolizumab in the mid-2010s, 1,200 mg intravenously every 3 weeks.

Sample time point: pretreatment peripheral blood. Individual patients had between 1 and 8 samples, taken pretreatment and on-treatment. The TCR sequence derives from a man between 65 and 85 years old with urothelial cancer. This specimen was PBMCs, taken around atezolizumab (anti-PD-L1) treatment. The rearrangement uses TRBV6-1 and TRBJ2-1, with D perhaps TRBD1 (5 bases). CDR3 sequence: CASSERGSDYNEQFF. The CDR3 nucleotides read TGTGCCAGCAGTGAAAGGGGATCAGACTACAATGAGCAGTTCTTC.